In this sample, the clone carrying this T cell receptor delta chain is large. The sample is drawn from a study of gamma-delta T cells after stem cell transplantation. Trimming at V came to 2 bases and at J to 2 bases, leaving 21 bases not matched to a gene. In germline, CDR1 is TSWWSYY, CDR2 QGS. This CDR3 has 22 residues. TCRdb reanalyzed the RT-PCR reads using CATT. The sample includes some 1,700 delta-chain clones, over 14% seen only once; the top ten take more than 12%. The origin of this receptor is a human donor. It is not recorded whose cells these are; they may come from a transplant donor. V and J are TRDV1 and TRDJ1; 12 nucleotides align to TRDD3. Sequences were obtained from gamma-delta T cells. The DNA of the CDR3 is TGTGCTCTTGGGGAATCCCCCTCTCCCTCACTGGGGGATACCGTGGGTACCGATAAACTCATCTTT. It specifies CALGESPSPSLGDTVGTDKLIF.